The source of this T cell receptor (beta chain) is a study of sequential checkpoint blockade in melanoma. Whole-study context: Arm A got nivolumab then ipilimumab; arm B the reverse, 1:1. After both sequences, patients received maintenance nivolumab.

Data came from immunoSEQ multiplex PCR; TCRdb stores just in-frame clones and leaves some out. The sample yields tens of thousands of clones, over 60% seen once. Described treatment: randomized to nivolumab then ipilimumab (arm A) or the reverse (arm B). No patient had prior DNA-damaging chemotherapy. Live CD3+CD8+ CD19− CD56− cells were sorted from PBMCs. The CDR3 spans 16 residues. Germline values: CDR1 KGHSH, CDR2 LQKENI. V was clipped by 3 bases and J by 1 base; unmatched bases: 7. The source is a human donor with melanoma. The chain links TRBV18 to TRBJ1-2; 8 bases match TRBD1. The sequencing used CD8+ T cells sorted from blood (inferred from file names), collected from a patient given nivolumab and ipilimumab in sequence. CDR3 loop: CASSPDPGQGNYGYTF. Written as DNA, the CDR3 is TGTGCCAGCTCACCTGATCCCGGACAGGGTAACTATGGCTACACCTTC.